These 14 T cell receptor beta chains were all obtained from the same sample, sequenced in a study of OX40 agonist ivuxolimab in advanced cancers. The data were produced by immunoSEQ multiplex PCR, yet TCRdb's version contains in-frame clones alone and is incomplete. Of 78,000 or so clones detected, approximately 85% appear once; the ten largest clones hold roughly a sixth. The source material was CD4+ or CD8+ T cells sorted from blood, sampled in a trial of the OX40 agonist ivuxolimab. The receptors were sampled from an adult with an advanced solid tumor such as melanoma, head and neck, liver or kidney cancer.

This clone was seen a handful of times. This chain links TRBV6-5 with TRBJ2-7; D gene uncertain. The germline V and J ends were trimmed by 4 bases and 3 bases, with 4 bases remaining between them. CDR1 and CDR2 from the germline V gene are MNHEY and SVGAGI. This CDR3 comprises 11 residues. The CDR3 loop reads CASSSYYEQYF. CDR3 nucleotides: TGTGCCAGCAGTTCTTACTACGAGCAGTACTTC.

CDR3 loop: CASSIARVETQYF. The CDR3 DNA is TGTGCCAGTAGTATCGCTAGGGTTGAGACCCAGTACTTC. The chain has TRBV19 and TRBJ2-5; D not resolved. Trimming stripped 3 bases from V and 5 bases from J, with 10 bases between. CDR3 length: 13 amino acids. Germline V lookup: CDR1 LNHDA, CDR2 SQIVND (reference sequence).

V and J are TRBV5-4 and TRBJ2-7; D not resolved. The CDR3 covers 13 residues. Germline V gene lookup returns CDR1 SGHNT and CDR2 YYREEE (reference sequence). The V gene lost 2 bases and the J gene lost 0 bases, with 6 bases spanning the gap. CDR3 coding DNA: TGTGCCAGCAGCTTCGCTACCTCCTACGAGCAGTACTTC. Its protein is CASSFATSYEQYF.

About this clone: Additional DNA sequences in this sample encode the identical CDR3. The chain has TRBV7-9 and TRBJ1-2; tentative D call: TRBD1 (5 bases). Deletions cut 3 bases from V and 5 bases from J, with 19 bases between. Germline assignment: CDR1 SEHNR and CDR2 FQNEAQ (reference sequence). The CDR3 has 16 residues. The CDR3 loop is CASSFAATGVRYGYTF. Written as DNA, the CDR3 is TGTGCCAGCAGCTTCGCCGCAACGGGGGTTAGGTATGGCTACACCTTC. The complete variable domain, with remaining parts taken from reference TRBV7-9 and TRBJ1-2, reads DTGVSQNPRHKITKRGQNVTFRCDPISEHNRLYWYRQTLGQGPEFLTYFQNEAQLEKSRLLSDRFSAERPKGSFSTLEIQRTEQGDSAMYLCASSFAATGVRYGYTFGSGTRLTVV.

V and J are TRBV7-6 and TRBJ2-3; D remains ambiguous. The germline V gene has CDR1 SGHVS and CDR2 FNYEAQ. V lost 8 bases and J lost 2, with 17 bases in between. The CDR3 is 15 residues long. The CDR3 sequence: CASSLTGGYTDTQYF. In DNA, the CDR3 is TGTGCCAGCTCCCTGACCGGTGGGTACACAGATACGCAGTATTTT.

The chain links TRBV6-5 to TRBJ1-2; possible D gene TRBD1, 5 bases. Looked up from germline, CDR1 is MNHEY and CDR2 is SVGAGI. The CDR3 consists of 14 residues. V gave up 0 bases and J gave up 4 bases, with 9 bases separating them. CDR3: CASSYSRDGYGYTF. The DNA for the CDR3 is TGTGCCAGCAGTTACTCCCGGGACGGCTATGGCTACACCTTC.

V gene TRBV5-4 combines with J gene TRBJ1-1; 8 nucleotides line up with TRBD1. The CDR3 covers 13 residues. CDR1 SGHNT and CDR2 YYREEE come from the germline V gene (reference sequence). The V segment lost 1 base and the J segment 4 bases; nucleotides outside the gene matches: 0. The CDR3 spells CASSLTGGTEAFF. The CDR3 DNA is TGTGCCAGCAGCTTGACAGGGGGCACTGAAGCTTTCTTT.

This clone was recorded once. The CDR3: CASSRLATTYEQYF. DNA of the CDR3: TGTGCCAGTAGTAGACTAGCGACCACCTACGAGCAGTACTTC. The rearrangement uses TRBV19 and TRBJ2-5; 8 nucleotides agree with TRBD2. The better agreement between TRBJ2-7 and the DNA end casts doubt on the J call. Per the germline V gene, CDR1 is LNHDA and CDR2 is SQIVND (reference sequence). This CDR3 contains 14 residues.

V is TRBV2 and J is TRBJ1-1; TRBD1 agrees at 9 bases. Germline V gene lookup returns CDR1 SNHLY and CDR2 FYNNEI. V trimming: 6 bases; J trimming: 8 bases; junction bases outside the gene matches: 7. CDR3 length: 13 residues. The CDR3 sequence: CASRLQGAREAFF. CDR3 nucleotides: TGTGCCAGCAGACTACAGGGGGCGAGAGAAGCTTTCTTT.

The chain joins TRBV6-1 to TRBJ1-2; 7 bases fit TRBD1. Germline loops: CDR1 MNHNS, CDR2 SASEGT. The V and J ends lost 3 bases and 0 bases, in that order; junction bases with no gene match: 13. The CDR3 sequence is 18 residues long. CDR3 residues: CASSDGWVTGVTNYGYTF. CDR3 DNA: TGTGCCAGCAGTGACGGCTGGGTTACAGGGGTGACTAACTATGGCTACACCTTC.

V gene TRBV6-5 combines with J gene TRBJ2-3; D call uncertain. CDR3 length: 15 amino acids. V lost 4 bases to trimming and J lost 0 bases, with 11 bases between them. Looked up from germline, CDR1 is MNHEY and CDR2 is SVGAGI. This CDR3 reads CASSFSSRSTDTQYF. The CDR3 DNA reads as TGTGCCAGCAGTTTCTCCTCCCGGAGCACAGATACGCAGTATTTT.

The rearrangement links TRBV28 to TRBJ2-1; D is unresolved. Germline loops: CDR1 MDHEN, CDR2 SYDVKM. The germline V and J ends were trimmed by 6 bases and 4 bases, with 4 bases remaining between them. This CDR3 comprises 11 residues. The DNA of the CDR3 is TGTGCCAGCAGGGCATACAATGAGCAGTTCTTC. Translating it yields CASRAYNEQFF. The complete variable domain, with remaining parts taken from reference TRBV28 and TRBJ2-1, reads DVKVTQSSRYLVKRTGEKVFLECVQDMDHENMFWYRQDPGLGLRLIYFSYDVKMKEKGDIPEGYSVSREKKERFSLILESASTNQTSMYLCASRAYNEQFFGPGTRLTVL.

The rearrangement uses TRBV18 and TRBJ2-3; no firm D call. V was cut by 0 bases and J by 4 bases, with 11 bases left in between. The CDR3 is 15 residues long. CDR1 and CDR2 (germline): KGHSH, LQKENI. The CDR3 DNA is TGTGCCAGCTCACCACCCGGGCGGAACCCAGATACGCAGTATTTT. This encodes CASSPPGRNPDTQYF.

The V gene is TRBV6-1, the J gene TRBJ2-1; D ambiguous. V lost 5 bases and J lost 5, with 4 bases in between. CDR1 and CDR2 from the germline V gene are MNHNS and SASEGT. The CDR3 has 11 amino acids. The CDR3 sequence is CASSKNNEQFF. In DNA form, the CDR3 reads TGTGCCAGCAGTAAAAACAATGAGCAGTTCTTC.